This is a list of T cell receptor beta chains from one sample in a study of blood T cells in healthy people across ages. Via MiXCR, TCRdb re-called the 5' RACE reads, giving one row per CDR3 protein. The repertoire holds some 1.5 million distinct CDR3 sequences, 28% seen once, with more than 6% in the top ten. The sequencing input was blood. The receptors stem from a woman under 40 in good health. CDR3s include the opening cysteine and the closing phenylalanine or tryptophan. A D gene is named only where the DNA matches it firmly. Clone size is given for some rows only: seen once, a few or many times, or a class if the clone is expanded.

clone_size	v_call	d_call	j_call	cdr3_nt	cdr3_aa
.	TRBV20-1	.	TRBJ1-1	TGCAGTGCTAGAGAGGGACTTACTACGGTTGAAGCTTTCTTT	CSAREGLTTVEAFF
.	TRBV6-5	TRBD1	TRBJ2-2	TGTGCCAGCAGTCACAATCGCAGGGGGGGGGAGCTGTTTTTT	CASSHNRRGGELFF
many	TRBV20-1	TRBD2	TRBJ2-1	TGCAGTGCTAGAGCCCAGCGGGGGGGATACAATGAGCAGTTCTTC	CSARAQRGGYNEQFF
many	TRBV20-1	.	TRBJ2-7	TGCAGTGCTAGAGATTTAGCGCCTCGCTCCTACGAGCAGTACTTC	CSARDLAPRSYEQYF
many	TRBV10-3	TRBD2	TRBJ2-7	TGTGCCATCAGTGGTAGCGGGGGATCCGTCTACGAGCAGTACTTC	CAISGSGGSVYEQYF
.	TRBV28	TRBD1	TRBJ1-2	TGTGCCAGCAGTTTGACAGGGTTTCTGGGCGGCTACACCTTC	CASSLTGFLGGYTF
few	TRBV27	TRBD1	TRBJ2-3	TGTGCCAGCAGTCCCGGGACAGGGGGTCAGTATTTT	CASSPGTGGQYF
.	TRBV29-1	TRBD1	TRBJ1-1	TGCAGCGTAGACCGACAGGGGACTGAAGCTTTCTTT	CSVDRQGTEAFF
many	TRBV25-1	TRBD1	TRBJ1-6	TGTGCCAGCAGGGGACAGGGTAATTCACCCCTCCACTTT	CASRGQGNSPLHF
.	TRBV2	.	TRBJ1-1	TGTGCCAGCAGTGAAGAACATCAGAAGAACACTGAAGCTTTCTTT	CASSEEHQKNTEAFF
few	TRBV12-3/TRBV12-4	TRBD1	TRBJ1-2	TGTGCCAGCAGCCCTCCCCAGGACAGGTCGCGCTATGGCTACACCTTC	CASSPPQDRSRYGYTF
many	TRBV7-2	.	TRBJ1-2	TGTGCCAGCAGCTTAGGCAGGGTGGATGGCTACACCTTC	CASSLGRVDGYTF
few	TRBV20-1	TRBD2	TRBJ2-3	TGCAGTGCTAGTGTTGGGATAGCGGGGCCGGGAGATACGCAGTATTTT	CSASVGIAGPGDTQYF
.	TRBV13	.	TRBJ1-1	TGTGCCAGCAGCTGGGGGGTAAGCACTGAAGCTTTCTTT	CASSWGVSTEAFF
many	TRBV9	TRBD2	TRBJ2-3	TGTGCCAGCAGCGGACTAGCGGGAGGCGTTACAGATACGCAGTATTTT	CASSGLAGGVTDTQYF
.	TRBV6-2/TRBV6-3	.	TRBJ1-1	TGTGCCAGCAGAACCGGACAGCCGAACACTGAAGCTTTCTTT	CASRTGQPNTEAFF
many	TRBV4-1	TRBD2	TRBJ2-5	TGCGCCAGCAGCCGACTAGCGGGTTCACAAGAGACCCAGTACTTC	CASSRLAGSQETQYF
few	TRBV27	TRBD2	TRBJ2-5	TGTGCCAGCAAGACCAGCGGGGGGGCCAAAGAGACCCAGTACTTC	CASKTSGGAKETQYF
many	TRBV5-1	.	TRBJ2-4	TGCGCCAGCAGCCTAACAGGCCCGACGACCAAAAACATTCAGTACTTC	CASSLTGPTTKNIQYF
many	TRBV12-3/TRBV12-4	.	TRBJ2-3	TGTGCCAGCACTATCGAGGTCGGCACAGATACGCAGTATTTT	CASTIEVGTDTQYF
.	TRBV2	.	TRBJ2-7	TGTGCCAGCAGGCCGGGGACCACTGAGGGCTACGAGCAGTACTTC	CASRPGTTEGYEQYF
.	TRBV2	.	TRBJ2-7	TGTGCCGGCAGGGACGGATCCTACGAGCAGTACTTC	CAGRDGSYEQYF
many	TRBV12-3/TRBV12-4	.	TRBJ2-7	TGTGCCAGCAGTCTTTTCGGGGTGGACGAGCAGTACTTC	CASSLFGVDEQYF
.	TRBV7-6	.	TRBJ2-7	TGTGCCAGCAGCTTAGGGGGGGGTAGACAGGGATACGAGCAGTACTTC	CASSLGGGRQGYEQYF
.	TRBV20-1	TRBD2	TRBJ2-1	TGCAGTGCTAGAGTTCCTTTTGCGGGAGGCGCCAATGAGCAGTTCTTC	CSARVPFAGGANEQFF
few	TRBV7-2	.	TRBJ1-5	TGTGCCAGCAGCTTAGCGCGAAACAGCCGGGCGGAGCCCCAGCATTTT	CASSLARNSRAEPQHF
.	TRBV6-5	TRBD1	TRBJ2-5	TGTGCCAGCAGTGTGGACAGGGGTATTGAAGAGACCCAGTACTTC	CASSVDRGIEETQYF
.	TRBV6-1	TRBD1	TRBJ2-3	TGTGCCTCTTCTACAGGGGATTCGTCAGATGCGCAGTATTTT	CASSTGDSSDAQYF
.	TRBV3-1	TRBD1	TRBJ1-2	TGTGCCAGCAGCCTGGGGACAGAGTTTAACTATGGCTACACCTTC	CASSLGTEFNYGYTF
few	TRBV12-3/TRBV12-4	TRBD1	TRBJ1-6	TGTGCCAGCAATAGACAGGGTCATTCACCCCTCCACTTT	CASNRQGHSPLHF